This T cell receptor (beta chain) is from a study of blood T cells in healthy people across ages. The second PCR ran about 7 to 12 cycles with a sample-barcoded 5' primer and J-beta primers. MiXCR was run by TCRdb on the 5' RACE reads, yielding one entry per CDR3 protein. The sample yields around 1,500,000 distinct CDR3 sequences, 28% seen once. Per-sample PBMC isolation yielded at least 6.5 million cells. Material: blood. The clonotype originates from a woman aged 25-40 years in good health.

CDR3 nucleotides: TGTGCCAGCAGTGAACACTCGGGATCCGGAAACACCATATATTTT. This gives the protein CASSEHSGSGNTIYF. This chain joins TRBV6-1 and TRBJ1-3; D call uncertain. Germline CDR1 MNHNS, CDR2 SASEGT. The CDR3 runs 15 residues. V was shortened by 2 bases and J by 4 bases, with 12 bases between the two germline ends.